Listed here are 27 T cell receptor beta chains from one sample, sequenced in a study of T cell clonotyping in hematopoietic cell transplantation. Profiled with immunoSEQ multiplex PCR; TCRdb holds only in-frame clones, not every one. The sample has roughly 40,000 clones; 95% are singletons. The sample was peripheral blood mononuclear cells. The receptors were sampled from a man aged 30-40 years in good health. Some clones in this sample may be carry-over from other donors' samples.

The genes are TRBV10-1 and TRBJ2-7; D is possibly TRBD1 or TRBD2 (5 bases each). The V end lost 0 bases, the J end lost 2 bases, and 11 bases lay between the germline ends. The CDR3 loop spans 15 amino acids. The germline V gene has CDR1 WNHNN and CDR2 SYGVQD (reference sequence). The CDR3 nucleotides read TGCGCCAGCAGTGAGTCGGGGGACGGAACCTACGAGCAGTACTTC. Translation gives CASSESGDGTYEQYF.

This sequence joins TRBV9 and TRBJ2-5; D assignment may be TRBD1 or TRBD2 (5 bases each). The CDR3 consists of 16 residues. V dropped 3 bases and J dropped 4 bases, with 19 bases sitting between them. Germline V lookup: CDR1 SGDLS, CDR2 YYNGEE. CDR3 nucleotides: TGTGCCAGCAGCGCGCACGAAGGGTCTGGGGGAGAGACCCAGTACTTC. This sequence encodes CASSAHEGSGGETQYF.

The gene calls are TRBV28 and TRBJ2-7; 7 nucleotides agree with TRBD2. V shed 2 bases and J 4 bases; nucleotides not matched to a gene: 2. CDR1 MDHEN and CDR2 SYDVKM come from the germline V gene. This CDR3 spans 13 amino acids. The CDR3 DNA sequence: TGTGCCAGCAGTTTAGGGCGGGGGTACGAGCAGTACTTC. The encoded protein is CASSLGRGYEQYF.

CDR3 region: CASSPGLAFYEQYF. DNA of the CDR3: TGTGCCAGCAGTCCGGGACTAGCGTTCTACGAGCAGTACTTC. This chain joins TRBV14 and TRBJ2-7; 10 bases match TRBD2. This CDR3 comprises 14 residues. V lost 6 bases and J lost 3; bases outside the gene matches: 5. The germline V gene encodes CDR1 SGHDN and CDR2 FVKESK.

The chain couples TRBV27 to TRBJ1-1; D may be TRBD1 (5 bases). Trimming shortened V by 3 bases and J by 1 base, and 12 bases separated the two germline ends. Germline-derived CDR1 and CDR2 are MNHEY and SMNVEV (reference sequence). The CDR3 length is 15 residues. CDR3 loop: CASSLAGRQNTEAFF. In DNA, the CDR3 is TGTGCCAGCAGTTTGGCAGGGCGACAGAACACTGAAGCTTTCTTT.

The rearrangement uses TRBV27 and TRBJ1-1, with 7 bases aligning to TRBD1. J lost 0 bases, V lost 4 bases, and 2 bases had no gene match. The CDR3 length is 14 residues. Germline V CDR1 and CDR2: MNHEY, SMNVEV (reference sequence). The CDR3, as DNA: TGTGCCAGCAGTTGGACAGGATTGAACACTGAAGCTTTCTTT. This codes for CASSWTGLNTEAFF.

The gene calls are TRBV7-9 and TRBJ1-2; 7 positions agree with TRBD1. Germline V lookup: CDR1 SEHNR, CDR2 FQNEAQ (reference sequence). This CDR3 is built from 13 residues. The J segment lost 6 bases and the V segment lost 2 bases, leaving 3 bases of the junction unmatched. The CDR3 loop reads CASSLTGEHGYTF. For the CDR3, the DNA is TGTGCCAGCAGCTTAACAGGGGAACATGGCTACACCTTC.

This rearrangement joins TRBV6-6 to TRBJ2-7; D possibly corresponds to TRBD2 (5 bases). Germline loops: CDR1 MNHNY, CDR2 SVGAGI (reference sequence). The CDR3 is made up of 13 amino acids. The V end was cut by 6 bases, the J end by 2 bases, with 11 bases between. The CDR3 coding sequence is TGTGCCAGCAGGGTTAGCGAGCCCTACGAGCAGTACTTC. Encoded protein: CASRVSEPYEQYF.

V usage is TRBV27 and J usage is TRBJ1-5; D gene uncertain. Germline CDR1 and CDR2: MNHEY and SMNVEV (reference sequence). V lost 2 bases and J 7 bases, leaving 6 bases between the germline ends. This CDR3 is 12 amino acids long. In DNA, the CDR3 is TGTGCCAGCAGTTTACCAGGCCAGCCCCAGCATTTT. Translating it yields CASSLPGQPQHF.

This chain links TRBV7-9 with TRBJ2-2; TRBD1 might be the D (6 bases). CDR3 length: 13 amino acids. CDR1 SEHNR and CDR2 FQNEAQ come from the germline V gene (reference sequence). V was cut by 5 bases and J by 7 bases, with 11 bases left in between. The CDR3 region is CASSAGGFGELFF. For the CDR3, the DNA is TGTGCCAGCAGCGCTGGGGGCTTCGGGGAGCTGTTTTTT.

V and J are TRBV12-5 and TRBJ2-7, with D uncertain. CDR1 and CDR2 from the germline V gene are LGHNT and FRNRAP. V gave up 6 bases and J gave up 9 bases, with 12 bases separating them. The CDR3 has 11 amino acids. CDR3: CASGSGLMQYF. The CDR3 DNA sequence: TGTGCTAGTGGGTCAGGTCTGATGCAGTACTTC.

The V call is TRBV2, the J call TRBJ2-3; TRBD1 matches 9 bases. Germline CDR1 reads SNHLY; CDR2 reads FYNNEI. Trimming at V came to 5 bases and at J to 4 bases, leaving 10 bases not matched to a gene. The CDR3 has 16 residues. DNA of the CDR3: TGTGCCAGCAGTTCCGACAGGGGGGATAACCCAGATACGCAGTATTTT. Protein product: CASSSDRGDNPDTQYF.

In this sample, this clone turned up once. This sequence joins TRBV6-5 and TRBJ2-7; TRBD1 or TRBD2 may be the D gene (5 bases each). Deletions cut 6 bases from V and 4 bases from J, with 13 bases between. CDR1 and CDR2 (germline): MNHEY, SVGAGI. The CDR3 spans 13 residues. The CDR3, as DNA: TGTGCCAGCAGCCCGGGGACGGATTACGAGCAGTACTTC. Its protein product is CASSPGTDYEQYF.

The rearrangement joins TRBV28 to TRBJ2-5, with TRBD1 identical over 10 bases. Trimming at V came to 7 bases and at J to 5 bases, leaving 4 bases not matched to a gene. The CDR3 has 13 residues. CDR1 is MDHEN and CDR2 is SYDVKM in the germline V gene. CDR3 sequence: CASTDRGRETQYF. In nucleotides, the CDR3 is TGTGCCAGCACTGACAGGGGGCGGGAGACCCAGTACTTC.

The J gene is TRBJ1-2, the V gene TRBV11-2; tentatively, D is TRBD1 (6 bases). V shed 2 bases and J shed 0 bases, with 13 bases lying between them. CDR3 length equals 16 residues. Germline CDR1 reads SGHAT; CDR2 reads FQNNGV. The chain's CDR3 is CASSLNTGWANYGYTF. CDR3 nucleotide sequence: TGTGCCAGCAGCTTAAACACAGGGTGGGCTAACTATGGCTACACCTTC. The full variable domain, in which reference TRBV11-2 and TRBJ1-2 provide the parts outside the CDR3, is EAGVAQSPRYKIIEKRQSVAFWCNPISGHATLYWYQQILGQGPKLLIQFQNNGVVDDSQLPKDRFSAERLKGVDSTLKIQPAKLEDSAVYLCASSLNTGWANYGYTFGSGTRLTVV.

V gene TRBV5-1 combines with J gene TRBJ2-5; D is ambiguous. Germline V gene sequence: CDR1 SGHRS, CDR2 YFSETQ. The V and J ends lost 3 bases and 4 bases respectively, with 10 bases between them. CDR3 size: 13 residues. The CDR3 DNA is TGCGCCAGCAGCTCTGATACGGGAGAGACCCAGTACTTC. Encoded protein: CASSSDTGETQYF.

The rearrangement uses TRBV6-6 and TRBJ1-3; no reliable D call. This CDR3 is 15 amino acids long. The V and J ends lost 0 bases and 3 bases respectively, with 9 bases between them. The germline CDR1 and CDR2 sequences are MNHNY and SVGAGI (reference sequence). CDR3 nucleotides: TGTGCCAGCAGTTACTCGACGACCCGTGGAAACACCATATATTTT. The encoded protein is CASSYSTTRGNTIYF.

This chain connects TRBV11-2 to TRBJ1-2; no clear D. The CDR3 spans 15 residues. In germline, CDR1 is SGHAT, CDR2 FQNNGV. The V end was cut by 2 bases, the J end by 0 bases, with 10 bases between. The CDR3 here is CASSLRLTANYGYTF. The CDR3 DNA sequence: TGTGCCAGCAGCTTAAGACTCACAGCTAACTATGGCTACACCTTC.

As DNA, the CDR3 is TGTGCCAGCAGCTGGGGGGGACAGGGGATGTACGAGCAGTACTTC. It is translated as CASSWGGQGMYEQYF. This chain connects TRBV5-6 to TRBJ2-7; 10 bases align to TRBD1. CDR3 length equals 15 residues. Germline loops: CDR1 SGHDT, CDR2 YYEEEE. Trimming took 3 bases from V and 4 from J; bases not matched to a gene: 7.

The chain uses TRBV4-1 and TRBJ2-2; weak D call: TRBD1 (6 bases). The CDR3 is 13 amino acids. Per germline, CDR1 MGHRA and CDR2 YSYEKL. Trimming removed 6 bases from V and 8 bases from J, with 13 bases in between. The CDR3 DNA is TGCGCCAGCAGTCACAGGGCCTTGGGGGAGCTGTTTTTT. As protein: CASSHRALGELFF.

J is TRBJ1-5 and V is TRBV6-6; D uncertain. Trimming cost V 7 bases and J 3 bases, with 16 bases left between them. This CDR3 is 15 amino acids long. Germline V CDR1 and CDR2: MNHNY, SVGAGI (reference sequence). CDR3 sequence reads: CASNERDPPNQPQHF. The CDR3, as DNA: TGTGCCAGCAACGAACGTGATCCACCCAATCAGCCCCAGCATTTT.

The chain links TRBV5-1 to TRBJ1-2; no clear D. With 5 bases removed from V and 1 base from J, the gap between germline ends came to 9 bases. The CDR3 loop spans 13 amino acids. CDR1 is SGHRS, CDR2 YFSETQ, per germline. The CDR3 is CASSREGNYGYTF. The CDR3 nucleotides read TGCGCCAGCAGTAGGGAGGGTAACTATGGCTACACCTTC.

The CDR3: CASSVVGSPDTQYF. The CDR3 DNA reads TGTGCCAGCAGCGTAGTTGGTAGCCCAGATACGCAGTATTTT. The chain couples TRBV9 to TRBJ2-3; D is undetermined. Per germline, CDR1 SGDLS and CDR2 YYNGEE. V shed 0 bases and J shed 4 bases, with 9 bases lying between them. This CDR3 spans 14 amino acids.

This chain connects TRBV6-1 to TRBJ1-1; D remains unclear. This CDR3 is 11 amino acids long. V lost 3 bases, J lost 1 base, and 0 bases lay in between. CDR1 and CDR2 (germline): MNHNS, SASEGT. The CDR3 here is CASSENTEAFF. The CDR3, as DNA: TGTGCCAGCAGTGAGAACACTGAAGCTTTCTTT.

V and J are TRBV28 and TRBJ1-4; no clear D gene. The V gene's germline CDR1 is MDHEN and CDR2 SYDVKM. The CDR3 loop spans 15 amino acids. Trimming took 3 bases from V and 4 from J, leaving 12 bases between them. The DNA of the CDR3 is TGTGCCAGCAGTTTCGGCACAGCTGATAATGAAAAACTGTTTTTT. This encodes CASSFGTADNEKLFF.

The chain has TRBV18 and TRBJ1-1; D gene ambiguous. Germline CDR1 KGHSH, CDR2 LQKENI. This CDR3 region has 13 residues. V was clipped by 6 bases and J by 0 bases, with 8 bases between them. CDR3 bases: TGTGCCAGCTCGGGCAGGATGAACACTGAAGCTTTCTTT. Encoded protein: CASSGRMNTEAFF.

The chain links TRBV2 to TRBJ1-2; TRBD1 agrees at 7 bases. Per germline, CDR1 SNHLY and CDR2 FYNNEI. J gave up 4 bases and V 8 bases, and 13 bases lay outside the gene matches. This CDR3 has 15 residues. The CDR3 DNA sequence: TGTGCCAGCCAACCAGAGGGGGCCCTTCCCTATGGCTACACCTTC. Translation: CASQPEGALPYGYTF.